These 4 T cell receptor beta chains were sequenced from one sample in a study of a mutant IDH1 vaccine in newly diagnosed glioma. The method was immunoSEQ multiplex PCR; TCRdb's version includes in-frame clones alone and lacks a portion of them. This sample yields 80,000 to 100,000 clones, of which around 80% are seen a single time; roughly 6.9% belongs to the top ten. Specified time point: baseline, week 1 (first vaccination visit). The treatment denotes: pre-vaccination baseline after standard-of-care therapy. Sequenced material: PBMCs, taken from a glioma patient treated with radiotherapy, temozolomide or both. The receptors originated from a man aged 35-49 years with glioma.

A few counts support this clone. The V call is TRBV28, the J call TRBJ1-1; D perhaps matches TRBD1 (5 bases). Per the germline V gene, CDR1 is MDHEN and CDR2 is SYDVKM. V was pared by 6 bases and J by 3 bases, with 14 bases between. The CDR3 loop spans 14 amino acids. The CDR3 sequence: CASRRRRGDTEAFF. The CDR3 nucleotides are TGTGCCAGCAGAAGGAGGAGAGGGGACACTGAAGCTTTCTTT.

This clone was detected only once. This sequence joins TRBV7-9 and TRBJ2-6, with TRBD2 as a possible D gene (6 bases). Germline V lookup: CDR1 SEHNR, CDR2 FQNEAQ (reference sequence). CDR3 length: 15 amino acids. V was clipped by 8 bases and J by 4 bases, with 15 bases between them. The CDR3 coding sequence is TGTGCCAGCGAGGAGGGGTCGATCGGGGCCAACGTCCTGACTTTC. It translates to CASEEGSIGANVLTF.

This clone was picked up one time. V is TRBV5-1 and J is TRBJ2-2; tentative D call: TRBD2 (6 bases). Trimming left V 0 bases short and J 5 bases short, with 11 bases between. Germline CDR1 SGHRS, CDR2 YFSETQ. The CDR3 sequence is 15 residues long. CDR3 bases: TGCGCCAGCAGCTTGGTACCCGCGGGGACCGGGGAGCTGTTTTTT. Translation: CASSLVPAGTGELFF.

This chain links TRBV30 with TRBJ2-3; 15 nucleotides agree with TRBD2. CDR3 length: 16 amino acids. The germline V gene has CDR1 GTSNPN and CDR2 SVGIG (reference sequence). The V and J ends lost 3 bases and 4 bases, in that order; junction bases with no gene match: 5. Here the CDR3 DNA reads TGTGCCTGGAGCCAAGGGACTAGCGGGGGGCCAGATACGCAGTATTTT. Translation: CAWSQGTSGGPDTQYF.